This T cell receptor (beta chain) stems from a study of blood T cell repertoires in COVID-19. Whole-study context: Sites across the United States, Italy and Spain contributed samples from acute and convalescent COVID-19. Sources were T cells, B-cell-depleted T cells, or PBMCs; the material itself was cDNA or gDNA.

This CDR3 spans 14 amino acids. The V gene's germline CDR1 is SGDLS and CDR2 YYNGEE. Trimming removed 1 base at V and 5 bases at J, with 9 bases between. Only in-frame clones appear in the TCRdb table, and some are missing; sequencing was by immunoSEQ multiplex PCR. The sample has around 250,000 clones, approximately 90% seen once. The clonotype was recovered from a human donor in a cohort exposed to, infected with or recovered from COVID-19 (not recorded which). The donor label of this sample is uncertain. Sample: PBMCs or T cells enriched from blood (not recorded which). The J gene is TRBJ2-2, the V gene TRBV9; D is uncertain. The CDR3 DNA reads as TGTGCCAGCAGCGTAAAACAGCAAACCGGGGAGCTGTTTTTT. Amino acids: CASSVKQQTGELFF. The full variable domain, in which reference TRBV9 and TRBJ2-2 provide the parts outside the CDR3, is DSGVTQTPKHLITATGQRVTLRCSPRSGDLSVYWYQQSLDQGLQFLIQYYNGEERAKGNILERFSAQQFPDLHSELNLSSLELGDSALYFCASSVKQQTGELFFGEGSRLTVL.